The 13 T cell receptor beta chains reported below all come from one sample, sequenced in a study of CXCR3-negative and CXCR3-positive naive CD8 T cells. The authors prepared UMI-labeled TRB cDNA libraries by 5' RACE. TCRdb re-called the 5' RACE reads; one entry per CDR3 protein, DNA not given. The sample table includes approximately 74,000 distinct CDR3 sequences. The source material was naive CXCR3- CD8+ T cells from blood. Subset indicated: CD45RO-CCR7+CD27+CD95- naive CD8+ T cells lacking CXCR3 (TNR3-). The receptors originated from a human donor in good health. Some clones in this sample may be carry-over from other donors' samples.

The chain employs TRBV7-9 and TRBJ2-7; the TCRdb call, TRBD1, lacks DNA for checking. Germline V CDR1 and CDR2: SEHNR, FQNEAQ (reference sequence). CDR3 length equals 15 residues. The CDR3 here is CASSSPGGSFNEQYF.

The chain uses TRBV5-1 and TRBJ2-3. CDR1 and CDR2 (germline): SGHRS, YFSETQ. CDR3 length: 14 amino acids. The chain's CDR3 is CASSWGTSTDTQYF.

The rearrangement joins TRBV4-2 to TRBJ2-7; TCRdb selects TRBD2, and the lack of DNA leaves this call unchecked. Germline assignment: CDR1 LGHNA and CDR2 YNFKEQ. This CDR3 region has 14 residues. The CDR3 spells CASTTGTSGYEQYF.

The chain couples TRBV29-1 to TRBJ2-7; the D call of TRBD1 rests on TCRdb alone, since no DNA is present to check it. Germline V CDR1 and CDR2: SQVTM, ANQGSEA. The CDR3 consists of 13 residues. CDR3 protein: CSARGDGHYEQYF.

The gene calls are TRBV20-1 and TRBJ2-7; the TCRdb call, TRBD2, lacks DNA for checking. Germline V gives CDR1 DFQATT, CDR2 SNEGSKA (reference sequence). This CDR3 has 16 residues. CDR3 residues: CSASLGGPTGSYEQYF.

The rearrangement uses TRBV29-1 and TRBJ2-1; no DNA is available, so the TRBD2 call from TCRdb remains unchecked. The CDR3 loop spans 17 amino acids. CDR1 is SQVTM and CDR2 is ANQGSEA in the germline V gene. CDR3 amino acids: CSVEGLGGGHSYNEQFF.

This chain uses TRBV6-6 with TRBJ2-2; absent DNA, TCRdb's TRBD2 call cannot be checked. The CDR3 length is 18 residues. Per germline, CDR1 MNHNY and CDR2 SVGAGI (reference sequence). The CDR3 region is CASTPGGAGGPITGELFF.

The CDR3 is CASSRRTSGGPSTDTQYF. The chain carries TRBV7-9 and TRBJ2-3; TCRdb's D call of TRBD2 is untestable without DNA. This CDR3 contains 18 residues. Germline lookup yields CDR1 SEHNR and CDR2 FQNEAQ (reference sequence). The whole variable domain, remainder taken from reference TRBV7-9 and TRBJ2-3, is DTGVSQNPRHKITKRGQNVTFRCDPISEHNRLYWYRQTLGQGPEFLTYFQNEAQLEKSRLLSDRFSAERPKGSFSTLEIQRTEQGDSAMYLCASSRRTSGGPSTDTQYFGPGTRLTVL.

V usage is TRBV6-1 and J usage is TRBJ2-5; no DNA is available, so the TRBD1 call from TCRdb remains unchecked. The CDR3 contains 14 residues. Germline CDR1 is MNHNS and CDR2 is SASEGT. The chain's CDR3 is CASSESGLQETQYF.

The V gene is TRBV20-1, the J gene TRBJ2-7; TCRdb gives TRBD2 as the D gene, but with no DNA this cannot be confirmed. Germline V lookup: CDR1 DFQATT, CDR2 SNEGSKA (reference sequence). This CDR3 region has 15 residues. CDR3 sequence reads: CSARRTSGGSYEQYF.

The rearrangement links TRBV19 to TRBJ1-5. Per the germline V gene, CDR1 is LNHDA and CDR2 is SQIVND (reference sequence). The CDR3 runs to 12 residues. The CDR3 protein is CASEFGNQPQHF.

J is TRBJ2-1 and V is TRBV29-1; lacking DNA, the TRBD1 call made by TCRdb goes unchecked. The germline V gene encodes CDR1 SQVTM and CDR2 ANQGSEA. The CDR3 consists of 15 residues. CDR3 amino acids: CSFSGGLGGGYEQFF.

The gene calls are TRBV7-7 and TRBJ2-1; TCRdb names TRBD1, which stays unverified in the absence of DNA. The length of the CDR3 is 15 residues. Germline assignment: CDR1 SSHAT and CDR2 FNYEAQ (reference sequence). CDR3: CASSPGQLLVHEQFF.